The clone carrying this T cell receptor (beta chain) appeared a few times. In TCRdb, the PCR reads were re-called with MiXCR into one record per CDR3 protein. The data show around 480,000 distinct CDR3 sequences, with around a fifth seen just once and around 0.84% held by the top ten. This entry is derived from a study of molecular identifiers for immune sequencing clone quantification. Study summary: Within a replicate experiment, RNA obtained from either roughly 18,000 or 92,000 naive CD8 cells was divided into five aliquots, and four of those aliquots were then sequenced.

Using 10%, 30% or 50% RNA, naive CD8 libraries were derived from about 20,000 to 1,000,000 sorted cells. The length of the CDR3 is 17 residues. V dropped 3 bases and J dropped 2; count of bases not matched to a gene: 6. The germline V gene encodes CDR1 SGHRS and CDR2 YFSETQ. The source of this sequence is a human donor in good health. Some libraries in this study had Jurkat cell RNA spiked in. What was sequenced was naive CD8+ T cells from blood, with Jurkat cell RNA spiked in. Specified subset: FACS-sorted CD8+CD4-CCR7+CD45RA+ naive T cells. The V call is TRBV5-1, the J call TRBJ2-1; TRBD2 matches 12 bases. The CDR3 DNA sequence: TGCGCCAGCAGCTCGAGGGCTAGCGGGAGGGCCTACAATGAGCAGTTCTTC. This sequence encodes CASSSRASGRAYNEQFF. Supplemented by reference TRBV5-1 and TRBJ2-1, the full variable domain reads KAGVTQTPRYLIKTRGQQVTLSCSPISGHRSVSWYQQTPGQGLQFLFEYFSETQRNKGNFPGRFSGRQFSNSRSEMNVSTLELGDSALYLCASSSRASGRAYNEQFFGPGTRLTVL.